This is a list of T cell receptor beta chains from one sample in a study of EBV T-cell therapy then PD-1 blockade in nasopharyngeal carcinoma. Using immunoSEQ multiplex PCR, the repertoire was profiled, and TCRdb retains in-frame clones only, with some absent. The data show some 19,000 clones, with approximately 81% seen just once and less than 35% held by the top ten. These receptors' targets are unknown. Sequencing used CD8+ T cells from blood, obtained at roughly day 35 from a patient whose treatment included autologous EBV-specific T cells and nivolumab. The receptors were gathered from a man aged 40-50 years with nasopharyngeal carcinoma. Both conserved end residues are part of each CDR3. The order of the fields is V gene, clone size, J gene, D gene, CDR3 protein. D genes are given only for firm matches. Expanded clones get a size class; other rows say once, few or many, or leave the size out.

TRBV6-2/TRBV6-3,.,TRBJ2-3,TRBD2,CASSLAGGGADTQYF
TRBV5-4,.,TRBJ2-6,.,CASSLFGQYSSGANVLTF
TRBV7-6,few,TRBJ1-2,TRBD1,CASSLDRGYGYTF
TRBV6-5,.,TRBJ2-2,TRBD1,CASGRTGGETGELFF
TRBV7-9,few,TRBJ2-5,.,CASSLAGDETQYF
TRBV4-1,.,TRBJ2-2,.,CASSQGQANTGELFF
TRBV4-2,few,TRBJ1-5,.,CASSQEAAGGNQPQHF
TRBV5-1,.,TRBJ2-2,.,CASSQDGSMRIHTGELFF
TRBV6-4,.,TRBJ2-2,.,CASSDVGTGELFF
TRBV7-9,.,TRBJ1-3,.,CASSLQLSSGNTIYF
TRBV7-3,.,TRBJ1-1,TRBD1,CASGTGLNTEAFF